This TCR beta chain was observed in a study of CD8 T cells in ankylosing spondylitis. General study points: Certain motif variants had earlier appeared in reactive arthritis synovial fluid and blood. Blood from ankylosing spondylitis patients appeared to carry a characteristic roughly eight-variant TCR beta motif. The disease-linked clones had a CD8+ phenotype and low blood frequencies.

Trimming removed 8 bases from V and 2 bases from J; junction bases left unmatched: 5. CDR3 length: 14 amino acids. In germline, CDR1 is MNHEY, CDR2 SMNVEV (reference sequence). Note on this clonotype: Its antigen is not known.

Quantitative 5'-RACE with molecular barcodes was used to make the TCR beta libraries. TCRdb reanalysed the 5' RACE reads using MiXCR and keeps one entry per CDR3 protein. Counted here are roughly 400,000 distinct CDR3 sequences, approximately 20% occurring once; the ten biggest clones make up about 17%. This clonotype was sampled from a male donor with ankylosing spondylitis. This chain uses TRBV27 with TRBJ2-4, with 8 bases aligning to TRBD2. The sample consisted of blood, either unsorted or a sorted T cell fraction (not recorded which). The CDR3 DNA is TGTGCCAGCGGGGGACTAGACCCCAAAAACATTCAGTACTTC. Its protein product is CASGGLDPKNIQYF.